These 10 T cell receptor beta chains came from one sample sequenced in a study of cytomegalovirus exposure and HLA in healthy donors (dated by TCRdb to 2016 to 2017). The library was generated by the immunoSEQ multiplex PCR assay. The multiplex PCR relied on a mix of 60 forward primers for TCR Vbeta segments and 13 reverse primers for TCR Jbeta segments. The clones in this table, taken by TCRdb from immuneACCESS, are in-frame only. Not every clone is retained; where verified, under half of the shortfall comes from an unresolved V gene, and the cause of the rest is unknown. The sample contains around 170,000 clones, 78% of them found a single time. The ten largest account for about 3.4% of the sample. Input material: PBMCs. All receptors come from a woman aged 45-65 years in good health and CMV-seropositive.

The V call is TRBV5-1, the J call TRBJ2-3; no clear D. The V end was cut by 3 bases, the J end by 5 bases, with 16 bases between. The germline V gene encodes CDR1 SGHRS and CDR2 YFSETQ. The CDR3 has 15 amino acids. CDR3 DNA: TGCGCCAGCAGCTCCCCGGAGAGCCGCGGAGATACGCAGTATTTT. Translating gives CASSSPESRGDTQYF. The entire variable domain, with the rest obtained from reference TRBV5-1 and TRBJ2-3, is as follows: KAGVTQTPRYLIKTRGQQVTLSCSPISGHRSVSWYQQTPGQGLQFLFEYFSETQRNKGNFPGRFSGRQFSNSRSEMNVSTLELGDSALYLCASSSPESRGDTQYFGPGTRLTVL.

This clone was detected only once. The chain is built from TRBV6-5 and TRBJ1-2; TRBD1 matches at 7 bases. The CDR3 has 15 amino acids. With V trimmed by 2 bases and J by 2 bases, 5 bases remained unmatched. Germline-derived CDR1 and CDR2 are MNHEY and SVGAGI. DNA for the CDR3: TGTGCCAGCAGTTACAAGGGGGCCGGAAACTATGGCTACACCTTC. This gives the protein CASSYKGAGNYGYTF.

V gene TRBV5-1 combines with J gene TRBJ1-6; weak D call: TRBD1 (6 bases). Germline V lookup: CDR1 SGHRS, CDR2 YFSETQ. The CDR3 runs 13 residues. V was trimmed by 4 bases and J by 7 bases, leaving 9 bases between them. In DNA form, the CDR3 reads TGCGCCAGCAGCGGCACAGGGAATTCACCCCTCCACTTT. It encodes CASSGTGNSPLHF.

This clone has a handful of counts. The chain has TRBV7-2 and TRBJ2-1; 8 nucleotides agree with TRBD2. The germline gives CDR1 SGHTA, CDR2 FQGNSA. The CDR3 has 18 residues. Unmatched junction bases numbered 17, after V lost 5 bases and J lost 5 bases. The DNA of the CDR3 is TGTGCCAGCAGCCCGCCTCGGGGGGCGGGGGGAATAAACAATGAGCAGTTCTTC. It specifies CASSPPRGAGGINNEQFF.

The chain joins TRBV7-9 to TRBJ2-7, with D perhaps matching TRBD2 (5 bases). Germline loops: CDR1 SEHNR, CDR2 FQNEAQ (reference sequence). V was trimmed by 7 bases and J by 0 bases, leaving 25 bases between them. This CDR3 has 18 residues. CDR3 sequence: CASTLSRGKPGLSYEQYF. CDR3 in DNA: TGTGCCAGCACCCTAAGTCGGGGAAAACCGGGCCTCTCCTACGAGCAGTACTTC.

This rearrangement joins TRBV28 to TRBJ1-2, with 10 bases lining up with TRBD1. The CDR3 has 16 amino acids. V dropped 6 bases and J dropped 8; count of bases not matched to a gene: 15. Per germline, CDR1 MDHEN and CDR2 SYDVKM. In DNA, the CDR3 is TGTGCCAGCAGCCGAACTCAAGACAGGGGGCGTGGGGGCTACACCTTC. It encodes CASSRTQDRGRGGYTF.

V and J are TRBV2 and TRBJ1-1; 7 nucleotides align to TRBD1. The CDR3 spans 13 residues. Per the germline V gene, CDR1 is SNHLY and CDR2 is FYNNEI. V lost 3 bases to trimming and J lost 11 bases; unmatched junction nucleotides: 9. CDR3 sequence reads: CASSDEKGQVAFF. The DNA for the CDR3 is TGTGCCAGCAGTGATGAGAAAGGACAGGTGGCTTTCTTT.

There are a few counts of this clone. The chain carries TRBV7-2 and TRBJ1-1; weak D call: TRBD1 (6 bases). This CDR3 has 15 amino acids. CDR1 SGHTA and CDR2 FQGNSA come from the germline V gene. The V gene lost 3 bases and the J gene lost 0 bases, with 11 bases spanning the gap. The chain's CDR3 is CASSLDSLMNTEAFF. The CDR3 DNA is TGTGCCAGCAGCTTGGACAGCCTTATGAACACTGAAGCTTTCTTT.

This sequence joins TRBV30 and TRBJ2-2, with a possible D match to TRBD1 (5 bases). The V end was cut by 7 bases, the J end by 0 bases, with 9 bases between. The CDR3 runs 13 residues. Germline CDR1 reads GTSNPN; CDR2 reads SVGIG (reference sequence). The CDR3 loop is CASQGANTGELFF. CDR3 in DNA: TGTGCCTCTCAGGGTGCGAACACCGGGGAGCTGTTTTTT.

The gene calls are TRBV30 and TRBJ2-7; the match to TRBD1 covers 9 bases. The junction had 6 bases not matched to a gene; V was cut back by 1 base and J by 5 bases. CDR3 length equals 14 residues. The germline V gene has CDR1 GTSNPN and CDR2 SVGIG (reference sequence). The CDR3 DNA follows: TGTGCCTGGAGTGGGTGGGGACAGGGTCACGAGCAGTACTTC. Protein sequence: CAWSGWGQGHEQYF. Full variable domain (remainder filled in from reference TRBV30 and TRBJ2-7): SQTIHQWPATLVQPVGSPLSLECTVEGTSNPNLYWYRQAAGRGLQLLFYSVGIGQISSEVPQNLSASRPQDRQFILSSKKLLLSDSGFYLCAWSGWGQGHEQYFGPGTRLTVT.